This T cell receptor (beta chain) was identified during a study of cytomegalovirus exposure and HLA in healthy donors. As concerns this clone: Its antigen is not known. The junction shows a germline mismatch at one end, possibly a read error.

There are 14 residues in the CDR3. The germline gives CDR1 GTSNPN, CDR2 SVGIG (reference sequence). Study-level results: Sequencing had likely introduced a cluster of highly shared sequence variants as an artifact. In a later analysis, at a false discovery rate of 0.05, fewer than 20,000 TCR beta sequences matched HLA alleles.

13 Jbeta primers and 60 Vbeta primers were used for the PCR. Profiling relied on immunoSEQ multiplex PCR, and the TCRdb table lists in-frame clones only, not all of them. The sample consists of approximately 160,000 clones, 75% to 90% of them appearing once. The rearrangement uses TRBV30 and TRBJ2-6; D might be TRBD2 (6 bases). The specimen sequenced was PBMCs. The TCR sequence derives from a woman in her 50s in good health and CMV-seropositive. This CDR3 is CTWRGSGGANVLTF. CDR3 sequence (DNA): TGTACCTGGAGGGGTTCCGGGGGGGCCAACGTCCTGACTTTC.